A selection of T cell receptor beta chains follows, all from one sample in a study of blood T cell repertoires in COVID-19. Generated by immunoSEQ multiplex PCR, the TCRdb table keeps only in-frame clones and is missing some. In the table there are about 310,000 clones, about 88% of which are singletons. The sample was peripheral blood. Receptors were obtained from a man between 65 and 80 years old with acute or convalescent COVID-19. Both conserved end residues are trimmed from each CDR3.

CDR3aa: ASSPREYGYT; v_gene: TRBV7-2; j_gene: TRBJ1-2
CDR3aa: ASSGTGTSRHNEQF; v_gene: TRBV9; j_gene: TRBJ2-1
CDR3aa: ASSYPTRTGGYEQY; v_gene: TRBV6-5; j_gene: TRBJ2-7
CDR3aa: SALRDMDTGELF; v_gene: TRBV29-1; j_gene: TRBJ2-2
CDR3aa: ASSTRQRTEAF; v_gene: TRBV7-9; j_gene: TRBJ1-1
CDR3aa: ASSVVGALSSYEQY; v_gene: TRBV9; j_gene: TRBJ2-7
CDR3aa: ASSLDQGIRELF; v_gene: TRBV7-2; j_gene: TRBJ2-2
CDR3aa: ASSFSQSTDTQY; v_gene: TRBV5-5; j_gene: TRBJ2-3
CDR3aa: ASSIGTGYTGELF; v_gene: TRBV19; j_gene: TRBJ2-2
CDR3aa: ASSIRAPGASTDTQY; v_gene: TRBV19; j_gene: TRBJ2-3
CDR3aa: ASSIMFQETQY; v_gene: TRBV19; j_gene: TRBJ2-5
CDR3aa: ASSLFGEGAGPQY; v_gene: TRBV7-2; j_gene: TRBJ2-5
CDR3aa: ASSLQQGTQY; v_gene: TRBV5-1; j_gene: TRBJ2-5
CDR3aa: ASSHNRGTGLD; v_gene: TRBV6-5; j_gene: TRBJ2-5
CDR3aa: ASSQYNSPLH; v_gene: TRBV7-2; j_gene: TRBJ1-6
CDR3aa: ASSFQIGTGSSPLH; v_gene: TRBV7-2; j_gene: TRBJ1-6
CDR3aa: ASSPGQGSGNTIY; v_gene: TRBV6-6; j_gene: TRBJ1-3
CDR3aa: ASSLSGTGHPEAF; v_gene: TRBV7-3; j_gene: TRBJ1-1
CDR3aa: ASSFYQEGGEY; v_gene: TRBV28; j_gene: TRBJ2-7
CDR3aa: ASSRQGFSEQY; v_gene: TRBV11-3; j_gene: TRBJ2-7
CDR3aa: ASTSTGWMSPLH; v_gene: TRBV19; j_gene: TRBJ1-6
CDR3aa: ASSMDSYPGNTIY; v_gene: TRBV7-2; j_gene: TRBJ1-3
CDR3aa: ASSPAGQGKRGNQPQH; v_gene: TRBV3-1/TRBV3-2; j_gene: TRBJ1-5
CDR3aa: ASSDSAGIYGYT; v_gene: TRBV2; j_gene: TRBJ1-2
CDR3aa: ATSRAVGRQAEQY; v_gene: TRBV15; j_gene: TRBJ2-7
CDR3aa: ASNGVAGPSDTQY; v_gene: TRBV6-5; j_gene: TRBJ2-3
CDR3aa: ASRINRGWYGYT; v_gene: TRBV2; j_gene: TRBJ1-2
CDR3aa: ASAVYHKDSYEQY; v_gene: TRBV5-1; j_gene: TRBJ2-7
CDR3aa: ASRLAASGRTSFSYEQY; v_gene: TRBV12-2; j_gene: TRBJ2-7
CDR3aa: ASSSRDRVTEAF; v_gene: TRBV21-1; j_gene: TRBJ1-1
CDR3aa: ASSFQAGNTEAF; v_gene: TRBV7-9; j_gene: TRBJ1-1
CDR3aa: ASSDILAGALSYEQY; v_gene: TRBV19; j_gene: TRBJ2-7
CDR3aa: ASSITSGSWLETQY; v_gene: TRBV7-7; j_gene: TRBJ2-5
CDR3aa: ASSGGTSTDTQY; v_gene: TRBV5-1; j_gene: TRBJ2-3
CDR3aa: ASSVLALDTQY; v_gene: TRBV5-4; j_gene: TRBJ2-3
CDR3aa: ASSKTRSGSYNEQF; v_gene: TRBV9; j_gene: TRBJ2-1
CDR3aa: ASSLADTEAF; v_gene: TRBV5-1; j_gene: TRBJ1-1
CDR3aa: ASSLGLAATNEQF; v_gene: TRBV11-2; j_gene: TRBJ2-1
CDR3aa: ASRKTGSQYNEQF; v_gene: TRBV6-5; j_gene: TRBJ2-1
CDR3aa: ASSLVRGLMYTEAF; v_gene: TRBV7-8; j_gene: TRBJ1-1
CDR3aa: ASSLRPQVTYEQY; v_gene: TRBV3-1/TRBV3-2; j_gene: TRBJ2-7
CDR3aa: ASSPTGTMSYGYT; v_gene: TRBV7-2; j_gene: TRBJ1-2
CDR3aa: ASRRTDSGELF; v_gene: TRBV14; j_gene: TRBJ2-2
CDR3aa: ASLSGRADTQY; v_gene: TRBV6-5; j_gene: TRBJ2-3
CDR3aa: ASSYSGLAGSEQF; v_gene: TRBV6-5; j_gene: TRBJ2-1
CDR3aa: ASSLTGNNSPLH; v_gene: TRBV14; j_gene: TRBJ1-6
CDR3aa: AISGIAGGRGEQY; v_gene: TRBV10-3; j_gene: TRBJ2-7
CDR3aa: ASSLGTVNNSPLH; v_gene: TRBV13; j_gene: TRBJ1-6
CDR3aa: ASSQVDRNTEAF; v_gene: TRBV4-1; j_gene: TRBJ1-1
CDR3aa: ASSPGFQNQGTEAF; v_gene: TRBV18; j_gene: TRBJ1-1
CDR3aa: ASTPTSLITYGYT; v_gene: TRBV6-5; j_gene: TRBJ1-2